The 17 T cell receptor beta chains listed next were all sequenced from one sample in a study of blood T cell repertoires in COVID-19. Profiled with immunoSEQ multiplex PCR; TCRdb holds only in-frame clones, not every one. In the table there are about 200,000 clones, roughly nine tenths of which are singletons. Sequencing used peripheral blood. These receptors were obtained from a woman in her forties or fifties with COVID-19, enrolled during active disease.

This chain links TRBV12-5 with TRBJ2-5, with unresolved D. The CDR3 has 15 amino acids. Germline V gene data show CDR1 as LGHNT and CDR2 as FRNRAP. Trimming took off 5 bases at V and 0 bases at J, with 13 bases between the two ends. CDR3 bases: TGTGCTAGTGGTCCCTGGCCACCGAACCAAGAGACCCAGTACTTC. Protein product: CASGPWPPNQETQYF.

This clone was seen more than once but under ten times. The V call is TRBV27, the J call TRBJ1-2; D gene ambiguous. Trimming pared 5 bases from V and 8 bases from J, leaving 21 bases between. The CDR3 totals 15 residues. Germline V lookup: CDR1 MNHEY, CDR2 SMNVEV (reference sequence). CDR3 sequence reads: CASSPIRAGYEGYTF. In nucleotides, the CDR3 is TGTGCCAGCAGTCCCATCCGAGCAGGCTATGAAGGCTACACCTTC.

The gene calls are TRBV5-4 and TRBJ2-7; 8 nucleotides line up with TRBD2. Trimming cost V 4 bases and J 3 bases; bases outside gene matches: 12. The CDR3 runs to 16 residues. Germline loops: CDR1 SGHNT, CDR2 YYREEE (reference sequence). The CDR3: CASSPRRGAQFYEQYV. Here the CDR3 DNA reads TGTGCCAGCAGCCCCCGGCGGGGGGCTCAGTTCTACGAGCAGTACGTC.

This chain links TRBV28 with TRBJ1-2, with a tentative D call TRBD1 (6 bases). V was pared by 2 bases and J by 2 bases, with 9 bases between. The CDR3 consists of 14 residues. Germline V gene sequence: CDR1 MDHEN, CDR2 SYDVKM. As DNA, the CDR3 is TGTGCCAGCAGTTTAAACAGGGTAAACTATGGCTACACCTTC. This encodes CASSLNRVNYGYTF.

V and J are TRBV14 and TRBJ1-2; a weak D match, TRBD1 (6 bases). CDR1 SGHDN and CDR2 FVKESK come from the germline V gene. The CDR3 runs to 15 residues. V was clipped by 0 bases and J by 5 bases, with 13 bases between them. The CDR3 spells CASSQDPGAIYGYTF. CDR3 DNA sequence: TGTGCCAGCAGCCAAGATCCAGGGGCAATTTATGGCTACACCTTC.

The rearrangement joins TRBV7-9 to TRBJ1-4, with TRBD1 identical over 9 bases. The CDR3 runs to 19 residues. The V segment lost 2 bases and the J segment 8 bases; nucleotides outside the gene matches: 18. Germline-derived CDR1 and CDR2 are SEHNR and FQNEAQ (reference sequence). The CDR3 DNA is TGTGCCAGCAGCTTAACTCTTGAACAGGGGGCGCGAAGAAAAGAAAAACTGTTTTTT. Its protein is CASSLTLEQGARRKEKLFF.

V gene TRBV15 combines with J gene TRBJ2-3; maybe TRBD2 (5 bases). Germline V CDR1 and CDR2: LNHNV, YYDKDF (reference sequence). With 0 bases removed from V and 6 bases from J, the gap between germline ends came to 13 bases. This CDR3 has 15 amino acids. This chain's CDR3 is CATSREGSLMDTQYF. CDR3 in DNA: TGTGCCACCAGCAGAGAGGGGAGTCTAATGGATACGCAGTATTTT.

The chain combines TRBV5-1 with TRBJ1-4, with D tentatively TRBD1 (6 bases). Germline loops: CDR1 SGHRS, CDR2 YFSETQ. Trimming removed 0 bases at V and 4 bases at J, with 10 bases between. The CDR3 consists of 15 residues. CDR3: CASSLATGFNEKLFF. The CDR3 DNA reads as TGCGCCAGCAGCTTGGCCACAGGGTTTAATGAAAAACTGTTTTTT.

The J gene is TRBJ1-2, the V gene TRBV19; maybe TRBD1 (5 bases). CDR1 and CDR2 from the germline V gene are LNHDA and SQIVND (reference sequence). CDR3 length equals 14 residues. V shed 7 bases and J shed 5 bases, with 17 bases lying between them. This CDR3 is CASMRREGSYGYTF. CDR3 bases: TGTGCCAGTATGCGCAGGGAGGGCTCGTATGGCTACACCTTC.

CDR3: CASSFQGENTIYF. The CDR3 nucleotides read TGCGCCAGCAGCTTCCAGGGTGAAAACACCATATATTTT. The chain carries TRBV5-1 and TRBJ1-3, with a weak D call TRBD1 (5 bases). Trimming cost V 2 bases and J 6 bases, with 9 bases left between them. Germline CDR1 reads SGHRS; CDR2 reads YFSETQ. This CDR3 spans 13 amino acids.

The genes are TRBV4-3 and TRBJ2-2; a weak D match, TRBD2 (5 bases). Deletions cut 0 bases from V and 3 bases from J, with 8 bases between. The CDR3 is 15 amino acids. Per germline, CDR1 LGHNA and CDR2 YSLEER. In nucleotides, the CDR3 is TGCGCCAGCAGCCAAGAGACGCGGGACACCGGGGAGCTGTTTTTT. It yields the protein CASSQETRDTGELFF.

The CDR3 loop reads CSAGESGYEQYF. DNA of the CDR3: TGCAGCGCTGGGGAATCGGGATACGAGCAGTACTTC. The chain joins TRBV29-1 to TRBJ2-7; a possible D gene is TRBD2 (5 bases). There are 12 residues in the CDR3. V was trimmed by 7 bases and J by 4 bases, leaving 14 bases between them. Per germline, CDR1 SQVTM and CDR2 ANQGSEA.

The chain employs TRBV4-2 and TRBJ2-5; weak D call: TRBD2 (6 bases). V was trimmed by 3 bases and J by 2 bases, leaving 10 bases between them. The CDR3 is 14 amino acids. Germline-derived CDR1 and CDR2 are LGHNA and YNFKEQ. The CDR3 DNA follows: TGTGCCAGCAGCCACGGGACTCTGCAAGAGACCCAGTACTTC. Translating gives CASSHGTLQETQYF.

The chain joins TRBV12-5 to TRBJ2-2; tentative D call: TRBD2 (5 bases). CDR3 length: 16 residues. The germline CDR1 and CDR2 sequences are LGHNT and FRNRAP. Trimming removed 6 bases at V and 1 base at J, with 15 bases between. The CDR3 DNA sequence: TGTGCTAGTGGCCGTGTGGGCGGGCTGAACACCGGGGAGCTGTTTTTT. It codes for CASGRVGGLNTGELFF.

The chain links TRBV30 to TRBJ1-4, with 8 bases fitting TRBD1. The V segment lost 1 base and the J segment 4 bases; nucleotides outside the gene matches: 5. There are 15 residues in the CDR3. Germline CDR1 reads GTSNPN; CDR2 reads SVGIG (reference sequence). The CDR3 bases are TGTGCCTGGAGTGGACAGGGGATGGGTAATGAAAAACTGTTTTTT. Its protein is CAWSGQGMGNEKLFF.

V gene TRBV6-5 combines with J gene TRBJ2-2; maybe TRBD2 (5 bases). CDR1 and CDR2 from the germline V gene are MNHEY and SVGAGI. The CDR3 totals 14 residues. V shed 6 bases and J shed 7 bases, with 15 bases lying between them. DNA of the CDR3: TGTGCCAGCAGGGTACGGGGAACTGGCGGGGAGCTGTTTTTT. It translates to CASRVRGTGGELFF.

This chain links TRBV28 with TRBJ1-2; 10 positions match TRBD1. The V gene end was trimmed by 5 bases and the J gene end by 4 bases; junction bases not matched to a gene: 7. Looked up from germline, CDR1 is MDHEN and CDR2 is SYDVKM. CDR3 length: 15 amino acids. Here the CDR3 reads CASSPPTGGVYGYTF. The CDR3 nucleotides read TGTGCCAGCAGTCCACCGACAGGGGGCGTCTATGGCTACACCTTC.